The source of this TCR beta chain is a study of shared clonotypes between healthy human individuals. Some clones are missing from TCRdb's copy, which holds only in-frame ones; the method was immunoSEQ multiplex PCR. Altogether about a million clones are present, roughly 80% being singletons, with the ten largest covering about 0.89%. CDR3 length: 16 residues. Per germline, CDR1 MGHDK and CDR2 SYGVNS. The junction had 9 bases not matched to a gene; V was cut back by 3 bases and J by 5 bases. The chain recombines TRBV25-1 with TRBJ2-1, with 8 bases aligning to TRBD2. This receptor was obtained from a man aged 18 to 29 in good health. Some clones in this sample may be carry-over from other donors' samples. Material for sequencing was memory CD4+ T cells from PBMCs. Specified subset: CD45RA-negative fraction. The CDR3 sequence is CASSESRGRPHNEQFF. CDR3 nucleotides: TGTGCCAGCAGTGAGAGCCGCGGGAGGCCCCACAATGAGCAGTTCTTC.